This TCR beta chain was retrieved from a study of cytomegalovirus exposure and HLA in healthy donors. Study-wide results and caveats: Several top significant clusters appeared, in a later analysis, to be linked to common viral pathogens. Productive rates of about 87% or about 30% were seen for most TCR beta V segments in an earlier analysis.

Note on this clone: Its cognate antigen is unknown. At one of its ends the junction is not consistent with the germline gene, which may arise from a read error. The sample holds other DNA sequences that translate to the same CDR3.

The CDR3 has 15 amino acids. Germline V lookup: CDR1 GTSNPN, CDR2 SVGIG (reference sequence). The PCR employed 60 Vbeta primers together with 13 Jbeta primers. Only in-frame clones appear in the TCRdb table, and some are missing; sequencing was by immunoSEQ multiplex PCR. Of 250,000 to 350,000 clones detected, roughly 90% appear once; the ten largest clones hold roughly 2%. The chain joins TRBV30 to TRBJ1-1; D is undetermined. This sequence was found in a woman under 30 in good health and CMV-seronegative. Sequencing was done on a sample of PBMCs. CDR3 sequence: CAWSRELGMNTEAFF. The CDR3 region has the DNA TGTGCCTGGAGTAGGGAGCTGGGGATGAACACTGAAGCCTTCTTT.